This TCR beta chain was retrieved from a study of blood T cell repertoires in COVID-19. Study summary: Sources were T cells, B-cell-depleted T cells, or PBMCs; the material itself was cDNA or gDNA.

Trimming removed 3 bases from V and 8 bases from J, with 15 bases in between. The CDR3 is 13 amino acids. The V gene's germline CDR1 is GTSNPN and CDR2 SVGIG (reference sequence). Assay used: immunoSEQ multiplex PCR; TCRdb lists only in-frame clones, some missing. The sample holds hundreds of thousands of clones, around nine tenths seen once. The chain couples TRBV30 to TRBJ2-3; TRBD2 might be the D (6 bases). Specimen: peripheral blood. This TCR derives from a man between 65 and 79 years old with acute or convalescent COVID-19. Here the CDR3 DNA reads TGTGCCTGGAGATCAGCCGGGGGAGGTACGCAGTATTTT. Amino acids: CAWRSAGGGTQYF.